Detailed here is one TCR beta chain. Its cognate antigen is unknown. These data originate in a study of OX40 agonist ivuxolimab in advanced cancers. General study results and limits: The study found that CD8+ T cells averaged more expanded clones than CD4+.

The table came from immunoSEQ multiplex PCR; TCRdb's copy has only in-frame clones and leaves some out. The sample yields 30,000 to 40,000 clones, 81% seen once. It was autoimmune disease history or systemic immunosuppression that excluded patients. This CDR3 region has 15 residues. Trimming took off 0 bases at V and 1 base at J, with 11 bases between the two ends. Per germline, CDR1 SGDLS and CDR2 YYNGEE. This clonotype was obtained from an adult with an advanced solid tumor such as melanoma, head and neck, liver or kidney cancer. Sequences were derived from CD4+ or CD8+ T cells sorted from blood, sampled in a trial of the OX40 agonist ivuxolimab. J is TRBJ2-7 and V is TRBV9, with D perhaps matching TRBD2 (7 bases). The CDR3 region has the DNA TGTGCCAGCAGCGTAGCCGAGGGGGGGTCCTACGAGCAGTACTTC. Protein sequence: CASSVAEGGSYEQYF. Combining the CDR3 with reference TRBV9 and TRBJ2-7 gives the whole variable domain DSGVTQTPKHLITATGQRVTLRCSPRSGDLSVYWYQQSLDQGLQFLIQYYNGEERAKGNILERFSAQQFPDLHSELNLSSLELGDSALYFCASSVAEGGSYEQYFGPGTRLTVT.